This T cell receptor beta chain comes out of a study of blood T cell repertoires in COVID-19. About the study: Collection of acute and convalescent COVID-19 samples took place in the United States, Italy and Spain.

Original processing methods: From reference gene primer amplification, estimates of nucleated cell counts were derived. The table came from immunoSEQ multiplex PCR; TCRdb's copy has only in-frame clones and leaves some out. From that table come the V and J calls and clone size; the DNA was used to work out D and trimming. The sample carries 90,000 or so clones, approximately 75% recorded once. V lost 4 bases, J lost 0 bases, and 14 bases lay in between. Per germline, CDR1 LGHNA and CDR2 YSLEER. The CDR3 totals 16 residues. Sequencing input: peripheral blood. The TCR sequence derives from a woman older than 75 with acute or convalescent COVID-19. The chain links TRBV4-3 to TRBJ2-3; D is perhaps TRBD2 (5 bases). The CDR3 is CASSPGHAGSTDTQYF. The DNA of the CDR3 is TGCGCCAGCAGCCCCGGTCACGCGGGTAGCACAGATACGCAGTATTTT.